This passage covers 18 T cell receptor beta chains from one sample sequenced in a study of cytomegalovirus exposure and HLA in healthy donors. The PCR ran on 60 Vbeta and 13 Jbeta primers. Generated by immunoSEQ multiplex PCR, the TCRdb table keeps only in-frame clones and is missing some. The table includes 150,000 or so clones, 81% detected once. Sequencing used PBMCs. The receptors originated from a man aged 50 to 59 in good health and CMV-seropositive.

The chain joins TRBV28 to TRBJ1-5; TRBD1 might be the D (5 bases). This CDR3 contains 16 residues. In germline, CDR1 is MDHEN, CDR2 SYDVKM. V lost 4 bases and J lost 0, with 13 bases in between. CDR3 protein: CASSSKTVLSNQPQHF. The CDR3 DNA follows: TGTGCCAGCAGTTCCAAGACAGTTCTTAGCAATCAGCCCCAGCATTTT.

This chain's CDR3 is CASSSQGVGEQYF. In DNA, the CDR3 is TGTGCCAGCAGTTCGCAGGGGGTCGGCGAGCAGTACTTC. The rearrangement joins TRBV14 to TRBJ2-7; 7 bases match TRBD1. The germline V gene encodes CDR1 SGHDN and CDR2 FVKESK. With V trimmed by 6 bases and J by 6 bases, 8 bases remained unmatched. The CDR3 is 13 amino acids. The full variable domain, in which reference TRBV14 and TRBJ2-7 provide the parts outside the CDR3, is EAGVTQFPSHSVIEKGQTVTLRCDPISGHDNLYWYRRVMGKEIKFLLHFVKESKQDESGMPNNRFLAERTGGTYSTLKVQPAELEDSGVYFCASSSQGVGEQYFGPGTRLTVT.

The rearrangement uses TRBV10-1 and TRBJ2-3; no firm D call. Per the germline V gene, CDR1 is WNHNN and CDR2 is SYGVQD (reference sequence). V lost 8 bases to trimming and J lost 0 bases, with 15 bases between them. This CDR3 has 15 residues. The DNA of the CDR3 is TGCGCCAGCTCCTATGGTGAGCATAGCACAGATACGCAGTATTTT. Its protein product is CASSYGEHSTDTQYF.

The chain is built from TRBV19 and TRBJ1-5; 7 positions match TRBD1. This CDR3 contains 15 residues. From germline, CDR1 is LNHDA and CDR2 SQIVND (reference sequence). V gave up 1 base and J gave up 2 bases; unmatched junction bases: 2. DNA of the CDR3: TGTGCCAGTAGTATAGCGGGGACAGGCAATCAGCCCCAGCATTTT. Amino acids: CASSIAGTGNQPQHF.

The CDR3 bases are TGTGCCAGCAGCCTACCGTCCAAGAGTTACGAGCAGTACTTC. Translating it yields CASSLPSKSYEQYF. This rearrangement joins TRBV5-4 to TRBJ2-7; D gene unclear. Germline values: CDR1 SGHNT, CDR2 YYREEE (reference sequence). The length of the CDR3 is 14 residues. Trimming took off 4 bases at V and 4 bases at J, with 15 bases between the two ends.

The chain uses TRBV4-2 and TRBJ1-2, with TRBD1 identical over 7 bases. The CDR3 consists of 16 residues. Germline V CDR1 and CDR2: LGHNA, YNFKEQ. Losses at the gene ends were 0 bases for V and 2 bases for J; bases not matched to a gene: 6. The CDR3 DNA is TGTGCCAGCAGCCAAGATTGGGGACAGAGGAACTATGGCTACACCTTC. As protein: CASSQDWGQRNYGYTF.

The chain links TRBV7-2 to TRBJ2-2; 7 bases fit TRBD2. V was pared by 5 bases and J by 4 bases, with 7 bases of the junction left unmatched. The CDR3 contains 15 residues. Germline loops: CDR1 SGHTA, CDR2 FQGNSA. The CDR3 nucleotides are TGTGCCAGCAGCCCCTTAACGGGAGGCACCGGGGAGCTGTTTTTT. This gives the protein CASSPLTGGTGELFF. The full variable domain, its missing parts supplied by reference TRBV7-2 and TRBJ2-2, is GAGVSQSPSNKVTEKGKDVELRCDPISGHTALYWYRQSLGQGLEFLIYFQGNSAPDKSGLPSDRFSAERTGGSVSTLTIQRTQQEDSAVYLCASSPLTGGTGELFFGEGSRLTVL.

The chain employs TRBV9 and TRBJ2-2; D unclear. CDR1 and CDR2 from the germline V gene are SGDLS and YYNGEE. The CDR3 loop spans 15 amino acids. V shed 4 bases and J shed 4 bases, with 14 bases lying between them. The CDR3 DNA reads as TGTGCCAGCAGCCCCCGGAGAGCCGGCACCGGGGAGCTGTTTTTT. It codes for CASSPRRAGTGELFF.

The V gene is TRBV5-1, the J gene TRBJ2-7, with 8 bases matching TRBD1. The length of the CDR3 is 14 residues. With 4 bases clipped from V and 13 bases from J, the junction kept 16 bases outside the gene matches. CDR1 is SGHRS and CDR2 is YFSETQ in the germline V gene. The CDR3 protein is CASSQGPDRVSPYF. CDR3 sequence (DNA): TGCGCCAGCAGCCAGGGCCCGGACAGGGTTTCCCCATACTTC.

CDR3 in DNA: TGTGCCAGCAGTGAAGACAGAAGGCCCCATGAGCAGTTCTTC. Protein sequence: CASSEDRRPHEQFF. The chain joins TRBV2 to TRBJ2-1; no clear D gene. CDR3 length: 14 residues. Germline V gene lookup returns CDR1 SNHLY and CDR2 FYNNEI. The V and J ends lost 1 base and 8 bases respectively, with 12 bases between them.

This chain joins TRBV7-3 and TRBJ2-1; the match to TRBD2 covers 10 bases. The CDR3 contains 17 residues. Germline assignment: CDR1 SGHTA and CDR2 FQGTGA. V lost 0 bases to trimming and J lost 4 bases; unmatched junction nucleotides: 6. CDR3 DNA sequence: TGTGCCAGCAGCTTAACGGAAGGACTAGCGGTGTACAATGAGCAGTTCTTC. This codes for CASSLTEGLAVYNEQFF.

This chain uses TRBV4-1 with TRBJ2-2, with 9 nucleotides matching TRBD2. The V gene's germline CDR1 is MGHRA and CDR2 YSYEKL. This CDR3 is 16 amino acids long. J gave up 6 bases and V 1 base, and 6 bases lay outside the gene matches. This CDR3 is CASSQGGGRASGELFF. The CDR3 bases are TGCGCCAGCAGCCAAGGTGGCGGGAGGGCATCCGGGGAGCTGTTTTTT.

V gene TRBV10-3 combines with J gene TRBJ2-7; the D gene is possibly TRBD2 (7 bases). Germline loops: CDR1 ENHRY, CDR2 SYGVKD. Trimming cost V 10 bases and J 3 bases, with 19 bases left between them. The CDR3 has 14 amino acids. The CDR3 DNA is TGTGCCACCCGAGGGGGGGAGGAAGTCTACGAGCAGTACTTC. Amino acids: CATRGGEEVYEQYF.

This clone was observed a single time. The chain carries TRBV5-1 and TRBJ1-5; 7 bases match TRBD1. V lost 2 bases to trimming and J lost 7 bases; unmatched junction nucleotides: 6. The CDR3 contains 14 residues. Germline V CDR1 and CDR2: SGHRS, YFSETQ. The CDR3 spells CASSLQGSGQPQHF. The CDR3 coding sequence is TGCGCCAGCAGCTTACAGGGGTCCGGACAGCCCCAGCATTTT.

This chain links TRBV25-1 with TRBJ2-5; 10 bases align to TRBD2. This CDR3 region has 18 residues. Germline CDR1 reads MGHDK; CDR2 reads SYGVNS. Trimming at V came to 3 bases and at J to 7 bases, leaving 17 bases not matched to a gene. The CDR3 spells CASSDTSGNPSVFGTQYF. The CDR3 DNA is TGTGCCAGCAGTGACACTAGCGGGAATCCCTCGGTTTTTGGGACCCAGTACTTC.

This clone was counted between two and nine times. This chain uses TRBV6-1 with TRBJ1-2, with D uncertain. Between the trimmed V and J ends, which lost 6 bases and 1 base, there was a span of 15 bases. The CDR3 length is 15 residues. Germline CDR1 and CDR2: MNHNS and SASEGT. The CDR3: CASSSGSPLNYGYTF. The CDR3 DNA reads TGTGCCAGCAGCTCCGGGTCTCCCCTTAACTATGGCTACACCTTC.

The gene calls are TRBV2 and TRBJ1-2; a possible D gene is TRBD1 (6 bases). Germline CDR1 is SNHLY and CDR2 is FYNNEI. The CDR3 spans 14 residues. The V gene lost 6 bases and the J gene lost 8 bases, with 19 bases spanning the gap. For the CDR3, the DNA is TGTGCCAGCAGCGCCCAGGGCAGGGGTTGGGGCTACACCTTC. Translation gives CASSAQGRGWGYTF. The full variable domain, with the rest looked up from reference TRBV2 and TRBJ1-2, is EPEVTQTPSHQVTQMGQEVILRCVPISNHLYFYWYRQILGQKVEFLVSFYNNEISEKSEIFDDQFSVERPDGSNFTLKIRSTKLEDSAMYFCASSAQGRGWGYTFGSGTRLTVV.

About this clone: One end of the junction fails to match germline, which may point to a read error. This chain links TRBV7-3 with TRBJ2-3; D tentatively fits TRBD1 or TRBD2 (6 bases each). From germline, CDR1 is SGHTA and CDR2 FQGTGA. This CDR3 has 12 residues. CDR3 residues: CACRGGADTQYF. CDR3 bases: TGTGCCTGCAGGGGAGGTGCAGATACGCAGTATTTT.